The 31 T cell receptor beta chains given below trace back to one sample, sequenced in a study of monozygotic twins with inflammatory bowel disease. TCRdb re-called the 5' RACE reads, yielding one record per CDR3 amino acid sequence without DNA. The sample has around 190,000 distinct CDR3 sequences. The sample was blood. Receptors originate from a human donor with ulcerative colitis or Crohn's disease, or a healthy co-twin of an affected twin (not recorded which).

The V gene is TRBV20-1, the J gene TRBJ2-7; TCRdb proposes TRBD1, but this gene call is untestable without DNA. CDR3 length: 14 residues. Germline CDR1 DFQATT, CDR2 SNEGSKA (reference sequence). CDR3 loop: CSARAGAKPYEQYF.

The rearrangement links TRBV11-2 to TRBJ1-6; TCRdb gives TRBD1 as the D gene, but with no DNA this cannot be confirmed. The germline gives CDR1 SGHAT, CDR2 FQNNGV. The CDR3 is 13 amino acids. CDR3 sequence reads: CASSWTGNSPLHF.

The chain recombines TRBV5-5 with TRBJ2-1; the TCRdb D gene call, TRBD2, has no DNA to confirm it. This CDR3 region has 15 residues. Germline V gene sequence: CDR1 SGHKS, CDR2 YYEKEE (reference sequence). The CDR3 protein is CASRREQGSYNEQFF.

This CDR3 reads CASSSRSRAEAFF. The genes are TRBV12-3 or TRBV12-4 and TRBJ1-1; the TCRdb D gene call, TRBD1, has no DNA to confirm it. The CDR3 loop spans 13 amino acids.

The V and J genes are TRBV7-2 and TRBJ2-6. CDR1 SGHTA and CDR2 FQGNSA come from the germline V gene. The CDR3 has 15 amino acids. CDR3: CASSPRGSGANVLTF.

The V call is TRBV5-6, the J call TRBJ1-1; TCRdb calls TRBD1, which cannot be checked without DNA. The V gene's germline CDR1 is SGHDT and CDR2 YYEEEE. The CDR3 spans 14 residues. The CDR3 loop is CASSSRRGKLEAFF.

The chain links TRBV4-1 to TRBJ2-7; TCRdb selects TRBD2, and the lack of DNA leaves this call unchecked. CDR3 length: 16 residues. Germline CDR1 and CDR2: MGHRA and YSYEKL. CDR3 amino acids: CASSQGPGLGAYEQYF.

This sequence joins TRBV5-1 and TRBJ1-1; TCRdb picks TRBD1, but there is no DNA to check that call. The CDR3 spans 17 residues. Germline V CDR1 and CDR2: SGHRS, YFSETQ. CDR3 loop: CASSPKTGTGGFGEAFF.

The chain links TRBV20-1 to TRBJ2-7; the D gene TCRdb calls, TRBD1, cannot be checked with no DNA. This CDR3 has 13 amino acids. The germline gives CDR1 DFQATT, CDR2 SNEGSKA (reference sequence). CDR3 in amino acids: CSAPRDRGHEQYF.

The V call is TRBV5-1, the J call TRBJ1-2. This CDR3 is built from 14 residues. Germline V CDR1 and CDR2: SGHRS, YFSETQ. The CDR3 sequence is CASSVASDLYGYTF.

The J gene is TRBJ1-1, the V gene TRBV6-5. The CDR3 is 13 residues long. CDR1 and CDR2 (germline): MNHEY, SVGAGI. CDR3 amino acids: CASTTGPHTEAFF.

The chain is built from TRBV5-1 and TRBJ1-1. This CDR3 contains 14 residues. CDR1 and CDR2 (germline): SGHRS, YFSETQ. This CDR3 is CASSLGSSTTEAFF.

The rearrangement uses TRBV6-5 and TRBJ1-5. Germline CDR1 MNHEY, CDR2 SVGAGI. The CDR3 is 16 amino acids. CDR3 in amino acids: CASSYSSQGRDQPQHF.

This rearrangement joins TRBV20-1 to TRBJ2-3; TCRdb picks TRBD1, but there is no DNA to check that call. The germline gives CDR1 DFQATT, CDR2 SNEGSKA (reference sequence). The CDR3 spans 15 residues. CDR3: CSANPSTGGTDTQYF.

V usage is TRBV21-1 and J usage is TRBJ2-1; TCRdb selects TRBD2, and the lack of DNA leaves this call unchecked. TRBV21-1 represents a pseudogene. This CDR3 is built from 18 residues. CDR3 amino acids: CASSKGVVAGLNYNEQFF.

The CDR3: CASSLRGIEQFF. The chain uses TRBV3-1 and TRBJ2-1. CDR3 length: 12 residues. Germline CDR1 is LGHDT and CDR2 is YNNKEL (reference sequence).

The genes are TRBV6-2 or TRBV6-3 and TRBJ2-3; TCRdb reports TRBD1, a call that lacks DNA to check it against. This CDR3 has 15 residues. Germline assignment: CDR1 MNHEY and CDR2 SVGEGT. The CDR3: CASSYRGALGDTQYF.

The gene calls are TRBV7-9 and TRBJ2-7; as DNA is missing, the TRBD1 call by TCRdb cannot be tested. Germline lookup yields CDR1 SEHNR and CDR2 FQNEAQ (reference sequence). The CDR3 contains 16 residues. CDR3 region: CASSSLPGQGFYEQYF. The full variable domain, its missing parts supplied by reference TRBV7-9 and TRBJ2-7, is DTGVSQNPRHKITKRGQNVTFRCDPISEHNRLYWYRQTLGQGPEFLTYFQNEAQLEKSRLLSDRFSAERPKGSFSTLEIQRTEQGDSAMYLCASSSLPGQGFYEQYFGPGTRLTVT.

CDR3 protein: CSVEVPDFEAFF. The rearrangement links TRBV29-1 to TRBJ1-1. The CDR3 runs 12 residues. Germline lookup yields CDR1 SQVTM and CDR2 ANQGSEA.

The rearrangement joins TRBV5-1 to TRBJ2-3; TCRdb names TRBD1, which stays unverified in the absence of DNA. This CDR3 comprises 15 residues. Germline V lookup: CDR1 SGHRS, CDR2 YFSETQ. The CDR3 sequence is CASSGGDGGTDTQYF.

The V and J genes are TRBV5-1 and TRBJ2-7; the TRBD1 assignment by TCRdb is unverifiable without DNA. Germline loops: CDR1 SGHRS, CDR2 YFSETQ. This CDR3 region has 15 residues. The chain's CDR3 is CASSLIGTGTGEQYF.

The rearrangement links TRBV7-9 to TRBJ2-3. Germline V lookup: CDR1 SEHNR, CDR2 FQNEAQ (reference sequence). The CDR3 runs 12 residues. CDR3 sequence reads: CASRERMTNVYF.

The V gene is TRBV20-1, the J gene TRBJ1-1. CDR3 length: 13 residues. Per germline, CDR1 DFQATT and CDR2 SNEGSKA (reference sequence). The CDR3 spells CSACRPNPDEAFF.

The genes are TRBV18 and TRBJ1-1; with no DNA, the TCRdb D assignment of TRBD1 cannot be verified. CDR1 is KGHSH, CDR2 LQKENI, per germline. The CDR3 is 15 residues long. CDR3 region: CASSPAGQFVTEAFF.

The V and J genes are TRBV12-3 or TRBV12-4 and TRBJ1-5. The CDR3 has 12 residues. CDR3: CASSLLNQPQHF.

The chain recombines TRBV3-1 with TRBJ2-7; the TRBD2 assignment by TCRdb is unverifiable without DNA. CDR1 is LGHDT, CDR2 YNNKEL, per germline (reference sequence). The CDR3 has 14 amino acids. This CDR3 is CASSQDGETYEQYF.

The chain has TRBV4-1 and TRBJ2-3; TCRdb's D call, TRBD1, is unchecked because there is no DNA. The V gene's germline CDR1 is MGHRA and CDR2 YSYEKL. CDR3 length equals 16 residues. The CDR3 loop is CASSQVGGLGTDTQYF.

The V call is TRBV12-3 or TRBV12-4, the J call TRBJ1-1; TCRdb returns TRBD1, unconfirmable since there is no DNA. The CDR3 covers 14 residues. This CDR3 reads CASSREGVRTEAFF.

This sequence joins TRBV27 and TRBJ1-5; the D gene TCRdb calls, TRBD1, cannot be checked with no DNA. This CDR3 region has 14 residues. CDR1 is MNHEY, CDR2 SMNVEV, per germline (reference sequence). The CDR3 sequence is CASSPRQRNQPQHF.

This clonotype is called medium-sized (0.01 to 0.1%) based on its frequency. The J gene is TRBJ2-3, the V gene TRBV2; TCRdb's D call, TRBD2, is unchecked because there is no DNA. The CDR3 extends over 14 amino acids. The germline gives CDR1 SNHLY, CDR2 FYNNEI. CDR3 region: CASSPEARTDTQYF.

V and J are TRBV7-2 and TRBJ2-5; checking the TCRdb D call of TRBD1 is not possible without DNA. This CDR3 contains 14 residues. Germline CDR1 SGHTA, CDR2 FQGNSA. The CDR3 loop reads CASRPGTIKETQYF.